This record concerns one TCR beta chain sequence. The antigen is undetermined. This sequence may be a read error, since a much larger clone differs from it by one base. The record originates from a study of regulatory T cells in long-lasting Graves disease. Study in general: Persistence in Graves' disease required over 5 years of antithyroid drugs plus positive TSH receptor antibodies. General study results and limits: Persistent Graves' patients showed less TCR diversity than newly diagnosed patients showed.

Time point given: persistent/refractory GD, antithyroid drugs over 5 years with positive TRAb. Making the TCR library involved RNA that had been extracted from PBMCs. All patients originated from an endocrinology department located in Xi'an, China. With iRepertoire HTBI primers and Arm-PCR of CDR3 regions, TCR beta libraries were built. TCRdb reanalysed the multiplex PCR reads using MiXCR and keeps one entry per CDR3 protein. The sample contains about half a million distinct CDR3 sequences, about 20% of which appear only once. This TCR came from a female donor with Graves disease. Sequenced material: peripheral blood mononuclear cells (PBMCs), taken when the disease was refractory, from a patient treated with antithyroid drugs.

The CDR3 is CASSQDGVCNQPQHF. CDR3 sequence (DNA): TGTGCCAGCAGCCAAGATGGGGTTTGCAATCAGCCCCAGCATTTT. The chain couples TRBV3-1 to TRBJ1-5; no definite D call. V shed 0 bases and J shed 2 bases, with 8 bases lying between them. The CDR3 has 15 residues. Germline V gene data show CDR1 as LGHDT and CDR2 as YNNKEL (reference sequence).